This T cell receptor (beta chain) was retrieved from a study of T cell clonotyping in hematopoietic cell transplantation. The CDR3 length is 16 residues. The germline gives CDR1 WSHSY, CDR2 SAAADI. V gave up 6 bases and J gave up 0 bases, with 18 bases separating them. Clones were sequenced by immunoSEQ multiplex PCR, and TCRdb holds only the in-frame ones, with some missing. The repertoire holds 13,000 to 15,000 clones, just over 85% seen once, with 13% in the top ten. This clone was counted once. The source of this sequence is a male patient between 45 and 59 years old who had an allogeneic stem cell transplant from an unrelated donor, so T cells may come from the graft donor. Some clones in this sample may be carry-over from other donors' samples. This material consisted of PBMCs, taken 100 days after allogeneic stem cell transplant. The chain combines TRBV10-2 with TRBJ2-7, with D maybe TRBD1 (5 bases). The CDR3 bases are TGCGCCAGCAGCACCCCCCAGGGCTGGTTCTCCTACGAGCAGTACTTC. Encoded protein: CASSTPQGWFSYEQYF.